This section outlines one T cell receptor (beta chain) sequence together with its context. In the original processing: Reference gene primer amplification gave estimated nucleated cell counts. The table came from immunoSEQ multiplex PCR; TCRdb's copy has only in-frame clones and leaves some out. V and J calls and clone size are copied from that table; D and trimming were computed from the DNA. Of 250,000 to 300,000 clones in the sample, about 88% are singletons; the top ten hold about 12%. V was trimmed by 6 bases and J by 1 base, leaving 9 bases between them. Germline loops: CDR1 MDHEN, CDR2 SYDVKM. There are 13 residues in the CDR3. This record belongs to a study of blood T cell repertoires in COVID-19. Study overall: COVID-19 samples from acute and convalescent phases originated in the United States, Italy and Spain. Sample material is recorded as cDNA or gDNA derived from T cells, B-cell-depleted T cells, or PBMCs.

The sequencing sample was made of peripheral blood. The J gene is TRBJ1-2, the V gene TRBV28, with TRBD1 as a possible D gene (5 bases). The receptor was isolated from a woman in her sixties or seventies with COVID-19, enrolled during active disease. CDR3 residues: CASSPTDNYGYTF. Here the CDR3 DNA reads TGTGCCAGCAGCCCGACAGATAACTATGGCTACACCTTC.